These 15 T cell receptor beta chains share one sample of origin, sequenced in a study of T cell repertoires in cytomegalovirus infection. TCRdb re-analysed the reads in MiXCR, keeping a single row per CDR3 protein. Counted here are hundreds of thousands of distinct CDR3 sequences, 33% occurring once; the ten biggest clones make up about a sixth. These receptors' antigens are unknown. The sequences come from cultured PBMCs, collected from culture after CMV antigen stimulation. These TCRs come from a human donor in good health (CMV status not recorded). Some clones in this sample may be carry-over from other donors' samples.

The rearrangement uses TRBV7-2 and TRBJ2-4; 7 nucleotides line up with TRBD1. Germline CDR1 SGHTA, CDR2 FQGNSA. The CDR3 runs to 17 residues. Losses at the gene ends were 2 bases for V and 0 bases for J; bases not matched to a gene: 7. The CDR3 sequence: CASSLSGQTIAKNIQYF. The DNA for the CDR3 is TGTGCCAGCAGCTTATCGGGACAGACGATAGCCAAAAACATTCAGTACTTC.

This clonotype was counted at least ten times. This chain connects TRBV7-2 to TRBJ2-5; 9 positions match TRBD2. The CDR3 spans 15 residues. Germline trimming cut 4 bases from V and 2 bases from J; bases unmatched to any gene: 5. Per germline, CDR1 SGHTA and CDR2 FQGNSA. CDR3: CASSYYLAGQETQYF. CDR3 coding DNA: TGTGCCAGCAGCTATTATCTAGCGGGACAAGAGACCCAGTACTTC.

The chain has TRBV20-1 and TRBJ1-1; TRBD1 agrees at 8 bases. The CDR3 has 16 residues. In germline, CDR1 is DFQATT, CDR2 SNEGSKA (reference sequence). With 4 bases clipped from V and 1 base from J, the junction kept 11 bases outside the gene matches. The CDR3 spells CSAKEERQGTNTEAFF. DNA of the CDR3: TGCAGTGCTAAGGAGGAGCGACAGGGGACGAACACTGAAGCTTTCTTT.

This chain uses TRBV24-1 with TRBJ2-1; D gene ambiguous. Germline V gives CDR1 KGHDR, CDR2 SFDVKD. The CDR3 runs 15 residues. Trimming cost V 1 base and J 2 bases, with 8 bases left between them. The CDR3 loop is CATSDFKGAYNEQFF. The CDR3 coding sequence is TGTGCCACCAGTGATTTTAAGGGCGCCTACAATGAGCAGTTCTTC.

The CDR3 spells CASSLAGASGETQYF. The CDR3 DNA is TGTGCCAGCAGCTTAGCCGGGGCTAGCGGAGAGACCCAGTACTTC. The rearrangement links TRBV7-9 to TRBJ2-5; 7 bases fit TRBD2. The CDR3 spans 15 residues. Per the germline V gene, CDR1 is SEHNR and CDR2 is FQNEAQ (reference sequence). The V gene end was trimmed by 0 bases and the J gene end by 4 bases; junction bases not matched to a gene: 5.

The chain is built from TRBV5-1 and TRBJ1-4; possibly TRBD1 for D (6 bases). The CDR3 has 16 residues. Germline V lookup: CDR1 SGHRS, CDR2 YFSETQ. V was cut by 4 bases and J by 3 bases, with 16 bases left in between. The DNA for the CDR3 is TGCGCCAGCAGCGGTCGGGGGGGCGCCTCTAATGAAAAACTGTTTTTT. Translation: CASSGRGGASNEKLFF.

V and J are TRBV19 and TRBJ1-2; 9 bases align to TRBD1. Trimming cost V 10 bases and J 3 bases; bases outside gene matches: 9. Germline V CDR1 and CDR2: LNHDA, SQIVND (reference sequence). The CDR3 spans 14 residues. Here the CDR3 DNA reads TGTGCCACCACCGGGACAGGGAGGTACTATGGCTACACCTTC. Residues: CATTGTGRYYGYTF.

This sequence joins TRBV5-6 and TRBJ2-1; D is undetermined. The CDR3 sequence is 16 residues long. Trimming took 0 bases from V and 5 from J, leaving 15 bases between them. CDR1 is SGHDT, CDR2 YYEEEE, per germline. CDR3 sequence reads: CASSLAGPLLNNEQFF. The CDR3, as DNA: TGTGCCAGCAGCTTGGCCGGTCCTCTGCTCAACAATGAGCAGTTCTTC.

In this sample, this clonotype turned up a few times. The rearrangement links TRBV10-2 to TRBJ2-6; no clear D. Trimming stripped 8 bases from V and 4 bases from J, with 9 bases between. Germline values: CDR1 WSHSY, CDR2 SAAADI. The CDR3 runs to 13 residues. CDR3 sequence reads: CASRPPGANVLTF. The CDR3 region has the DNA TGCGCCAGCCGTCCTCCCGGGGCCAACGTCCTGACTTTC.

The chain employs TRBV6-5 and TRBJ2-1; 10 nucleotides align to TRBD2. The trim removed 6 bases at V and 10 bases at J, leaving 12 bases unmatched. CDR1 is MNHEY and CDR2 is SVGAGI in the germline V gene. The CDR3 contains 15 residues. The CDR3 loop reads CASSPSGGGGREQFF. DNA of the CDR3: TGTGCCAGCAGCCCTAGCGGGGGAGGGGGAAGAGAGCAGTTCTTC.

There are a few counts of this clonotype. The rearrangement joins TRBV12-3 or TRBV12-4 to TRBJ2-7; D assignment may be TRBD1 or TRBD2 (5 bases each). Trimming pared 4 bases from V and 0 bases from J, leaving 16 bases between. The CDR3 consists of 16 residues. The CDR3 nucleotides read TGTGCCAGCAGTTACACGGGGCGCGTTGGCTCCTACGAGCAGTACTTC. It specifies CASSYTGRVGSYEQYF.

CDR3 region: CASSSDSAREQYV. DNA of the CDR3: TGTGCCAGCAGCTCCGATAGCGCACGCGAGCAGTACGTC. V usage is TRBV11-3 and J usage is TRBJ2-7; the D gene is possibly TRBD2 (5 bases). The CDR3 sequence is 13 residues long. In germline, CDR1 is SGHNT, CDR2 YENEEA. The V end lost 4 bases, the J end lost 6 bases, and 13 bases lay between the germline ends.

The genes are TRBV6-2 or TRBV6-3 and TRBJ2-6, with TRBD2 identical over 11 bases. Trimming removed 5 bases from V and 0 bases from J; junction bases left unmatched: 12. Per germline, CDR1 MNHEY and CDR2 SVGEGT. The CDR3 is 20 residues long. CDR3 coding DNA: TGTGCCAGCAGTGCCGGAGGGGCTAGCGGGAGGCTCTCTGGGGCCAACGTCCTGACTTTC. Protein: CASSAGGASGRLSGANVLTF.

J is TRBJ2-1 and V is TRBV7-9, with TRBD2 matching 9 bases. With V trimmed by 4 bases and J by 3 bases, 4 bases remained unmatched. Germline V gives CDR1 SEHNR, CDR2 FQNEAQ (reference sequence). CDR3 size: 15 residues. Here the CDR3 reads CASSSSSGVYNEQFF. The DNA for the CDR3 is TGTGCCAGCAGCTCCTCTAGCGGGGTCTACAATGAGCAGTTCTTC.

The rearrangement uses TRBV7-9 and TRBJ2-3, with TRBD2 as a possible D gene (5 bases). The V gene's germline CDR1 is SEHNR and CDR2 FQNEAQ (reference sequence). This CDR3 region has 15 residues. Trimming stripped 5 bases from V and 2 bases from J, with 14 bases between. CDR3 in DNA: TGTGCCAGCAGCCCCGATGGACTTTACACAGATACGCAGTATTTT. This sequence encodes CASSPDGLYTDTQYF.